This is a list of T cell receptor beta chains from one sample in a study of T cell changes during pregnancy in multiple sclerosis. TCRdb keeps only in-frame clones here, not all; method: immunoSEQ multiplex PCR. The sample has approximately 88,000 clones, around 94% seen once. The sample here was peripheral blood, taken in the third trimester of pregnancy. Receptors were obtained from a female donor with multiple sclerosis, enrolled in a pregnancy study. CDR3s include the opening cysteine and the closing phenylalanine or tryptophan. Each record gives: V gene, D gene, J gene, CDR3 protein, CDR3 DNA. The D gene is left open where the match is weak.

TRBV4-1	TRBD1	TRBJ2-7	CASSQSTSPRDSSYEQYF	TGCGCCAGCAGCCAGTCCACATCCCCCCGGGACAGCTCCTACGAGCAGTACTTC
TRBV5-5	TRBD1	TRBJ2-7	CASSLDRGPYEQYF	TGTGCCAGCAGTCTGGACAGGGGACCCTACGAGCAGTACTTC
TRBV7-3	TRBD1	TRBJ2-2	CASSSRDRVVPGELFF	TGTGCCAGCAGCAGCCGGGACAGGGTGGTTCCCGGGGAGCTGTTTTTT
TRBV30	.	TRBJ1-2	CAWSVVRGADGYTF	TGTGCCTGGAGTGTAGTACGGGGAGCGGATGGCTACACCTTC
TRBV27	TRBD1	TRBJ1-1	CASSFKGRGRDEAFF	TGTGCCAGCAGTTTCAAAGGCAGGGGGCGGGATGAAGCTTTCTTT
TRBV6-6	TRBD1	TRBJ1-5	CASREGALNQPQHF	TGTGCCAGCAGGGAGGGGGCTCTCAATCAGCCCCAGCATTTT
TRBV28	.	TRBJ2-7	CASTSPGRDYEQYF	TGTGCCAGCACCTCCCCGGGAAGGGACTACGAGCAGTACTTC
TRBV9	.	TRBJ2-1	CASSVEPAGVYNEQFF	TGTGCCAGCAGCGTAGAACCAGCAGGGGTCTACAATGAGCAGTTCTTC
TRBV27	TRBD2	TRBJ2-1	CASSILAGVHNEQFF	TGTGCCAGCAGTATACTAGCGGGAGTCCACAATGAGCAGTTCTTC
TRBV4-1	TRBD2	TRBJ2-1	CASSHTGSGTSGTSMRQFF	TGCGCCAGCAGCCACACAGGGTCCGGGACTAGCGGGACTTCAATGAGGCAGTTCTTC
TRBV11-1	TRBD1	TRBJ1-1	CASSLGRGLLNTEAFF	TGTGCCAGCAGCCTCGGCAGGGGGCTTCTGAACACTGAAGCTTTCTTT
TRBV4-3	TRBD2	TRBJ2-3	CASSRTSGSPGDTQYF	TGCGCCAGCAGCCGGACTAGCGGGAGCCCGGGGGATACGCAGTATTTT
TRBV27	TRBD1	TRBJ2-5	CASRFKTGPIQETQYF	TGTGCCAGCAGGTTTAAGACAGGGCCGATCCAAGAGACCCAGTACTTC
TRBV10-3	.	TRBJ1-2	CAIRTPSYGYTF	TGTGCCATTCGAACACCCAGCTATGGCTACACCTTC
TRBV7-6	TRBD2	TRBJ2-7	CASSLGASGIDEQYF	TGTGCCAGCAGCTTAGGGGCTAGCGGGATTGACGAGCAGTACTTC
TRBV7-2	TRBD2	TRBJ2-7	CASSSFSGSSYEQYF	TGTGCCAGCAGCTCCTTTAGCGGGAGTTCCTACGAGCAGTACTTC